The T cell receptor beta chain under discussion was sequenced for a study of response to subunit inactivated influenza vaccine. General study findings and limits: The authors suggested that few new T cells are recruited per seasonal influenza vaccination.

One entry per CDR3 protein results from TCRdb running MiXCR on the RT-PCR reads. The sample consists of around 500,000 distinct CDR3 sequences, around 9.9% of them appearing once. CDR1 and CDR2 from the germline V gene are SQVTM and ANQGSEA. Trimming took 6 bases from V and 4 from J, leaving 15 bases between them. The CDR3 covers 14 residues. In the case of this clonotype: The antigen is not known.

The rearrangement joins TRBV29-1 to TRBJ2-2; TRBD2 is a possible D gene (5 bases). The TCR originated in a man aged 50 to 60 who received an inactivated influenza vaccine. This material consisted of PBMCs from blood, taken more than 35 days after vaccination. The chain's CDR3 is CSVLEDLRTGELFF. The CDR3 DNA reads as TGCAGCGTCTTGGAGGACCTCCGCACCGGGGAGCTGTTTTTT.